What follows are 4 T cell receptor beta chains derived from one specimen sequenced in a study of cytomegalovirus exposure and HLA in healthy donors (dated by TCRdb to about 2017). Library generation was performed with the immunoSEQ multiplex PCR assay. Drawn from immuneACCESS, this table holds only the in-frame rearrangements with V and J called that TCRdb kept. Clones are partly lost; checked studies trace under half to an unresolved V gene and leave the rest unexplained. In this sample the table shows 100,000 to 150,000 clones, approximately 88% of which occur a single time. The ten biggest clones cover about 2% of the sample. The sequencing sample was made of PBMCs. These receptors all come from a woman younger than 35 in good health and CMV-seronegative.

This chain joins TRBV5-4 and TRBJ1-1; no clear D gene. The ends were cut back, 0 bases at V and 4 bases at J, with 10 bases in the middle. The CDR3 length is 14 residues. Germline CDR1 is SGHNT and CDR2 is YYREEE (reference sequence). CDR3 sequence (DNA): TGTGCCAGCAGCTTGGAAGAGTATACCACTGAAGCTTTCTTT. Translated: CASSLEEYTTEAFF.

The V and J genes are TRBV15 and TRBJ2-2; 9 bases are a match to TRBD2. Germline trimming cut 1 base from V and 15 bases from J; bases unmatched to any gene: 9. The CDR3 is 14 amino acids. Germline CDR1 reads LNHNV; CDR2 reads YYDKDF (reference sequence). CDR3 nucleotides: TGTGCCACCAGCAGAGTCTTCCTGGCGGGAGGGTTGTTTTTT. It encodes CATSRVFLAGGLFF.

The chain carries TRBV5-5 and TRBJ2-3, with D possibly being TRBD2 (6 bases). The CDR3 spans 14 residues. V was pared by 4 bases and J by 5 bases, with 14 bases between. Germline CDR1 SGHKS, CDR2 YYEKEE (reference sequence). The CDR3 sequence is CASSGTPLGDTQYF. The CDR3 bases are TGTGCCAGCAGCGGGACTCCTCTAGGAGATACGCAGTATTTT.

The J gene is TRBJ2-2, the V gene TRBV19, with a tentative D call TRBD2 (6 bases). The germline V gene encodes CDR1 LNHDA and CDR2 SQIVND (reference sequence). V lost 5 bases and J lost 5, with 18 bases in between. The CDR3 is 16 amino acids. CDR3 residues: CASSFTSLEGTGELFF. For the CDR3, the DNA is TGTGCCAGTAGTTTCACTAGCCTCGAGGGGACCGGGGAGCTGTTTTTT.